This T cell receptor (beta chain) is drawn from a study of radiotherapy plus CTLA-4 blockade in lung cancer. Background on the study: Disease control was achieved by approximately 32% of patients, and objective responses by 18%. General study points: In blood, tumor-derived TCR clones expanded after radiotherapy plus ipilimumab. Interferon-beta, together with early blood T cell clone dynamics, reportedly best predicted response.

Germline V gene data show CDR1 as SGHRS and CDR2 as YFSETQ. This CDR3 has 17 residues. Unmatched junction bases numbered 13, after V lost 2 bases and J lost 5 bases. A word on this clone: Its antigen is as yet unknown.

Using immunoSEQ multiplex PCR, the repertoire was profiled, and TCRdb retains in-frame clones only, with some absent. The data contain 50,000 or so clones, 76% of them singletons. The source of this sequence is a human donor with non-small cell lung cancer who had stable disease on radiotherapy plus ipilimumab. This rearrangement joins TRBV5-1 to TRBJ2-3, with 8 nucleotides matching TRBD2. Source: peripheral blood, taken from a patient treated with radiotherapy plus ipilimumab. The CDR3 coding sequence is TGCGCCAGCAGCTTTGGGGACGGGGGGGCGTTCAAAGATACGCAGTATTTT. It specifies CASSFGDGGAFKDTQYF.